The T cell receptor (beta chain) under discussion was sequenced for a study of blood T cell repertoires in COVID-19. Study as a whole: COVID-19 samples, acute and convalescent, were from the United States, Italy and Spain. In each case, the material was cDNA or gDNA derived from T cells, B-cell-depleted T cells, or PBMCs.

Authors' methods: Reference gene primer amplification gave estimated nucleated cell counts. Sequencing used immunoSEQ multiplex PCR; TCRdb keeps in-frame clones, though not all of them. V, J and clone size reflect that table, while D and trimming were determined from the DNA. This table has 200,000 or so clones, roughly 86% appearing once. Germline V lookup: CDR1 LNHDA, CDR2 SQIVND (reference sequence). The V end lost 3 bases, the J end lost 4 bases, and 9 bases lay between the germline ends. This CDR3 is 14 amino acids long. Sample: peripheral blood. This TCR was sampled from a woman aged 70-85 years with active or convalescent COVID-19. The V gene is TRBV19, the J gene TRBJ2-2; D is unresolved. The chain's CDR3 is CASSILGPTGELFF. The CDR3 coding sequence is TGTGCCAGTAGTATCCTCGGTCCCACCGGGGAGCTGTTTTTT.